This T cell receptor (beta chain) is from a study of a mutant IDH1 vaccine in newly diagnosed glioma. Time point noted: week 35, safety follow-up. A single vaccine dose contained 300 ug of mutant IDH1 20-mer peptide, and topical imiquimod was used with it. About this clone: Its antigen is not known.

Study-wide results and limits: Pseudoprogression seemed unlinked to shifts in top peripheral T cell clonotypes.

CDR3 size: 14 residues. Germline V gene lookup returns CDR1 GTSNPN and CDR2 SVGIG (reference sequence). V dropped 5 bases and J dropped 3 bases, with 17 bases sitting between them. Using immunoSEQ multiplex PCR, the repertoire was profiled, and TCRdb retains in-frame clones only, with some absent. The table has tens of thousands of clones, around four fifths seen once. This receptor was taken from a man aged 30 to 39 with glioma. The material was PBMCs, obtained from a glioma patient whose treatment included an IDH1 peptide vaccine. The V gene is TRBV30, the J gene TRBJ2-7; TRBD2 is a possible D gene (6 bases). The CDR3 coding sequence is TGTGCCTGGGGCCTCTGGGGGGAAATCTACGAGCAGTACTTC. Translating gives CAWGLWGEIYEQYF.